A selection of T cell receptor beta chains follows, all from one sample in a study of blood T cell repertoires in COVID-19. Data came from immunoSEQ multiplex PCR; TCRdb stores just in-frame clones and leaves some out. The sample records roughly 150,000 clones, around 82% being singletons. The sample comprised peripheral blood. These receptors all come from a woman aged 45-59 years with acute or convalescent COVID-19. CDR3s include the opening cysteine and the closing phenylalanine or tryptophan. Fields, in order: J gene, D gene, clone size, V gene, CDR3 protein, CDR3 DNA. D genes are given only for firm matches. Only part of the rows carry a size: once, few, many, or a class if the clone is expanded.

TRBJ1-1 - - TRBV7-9 CASSLARVRGPWNEAFF TGTGCCAGCAGCTTAGCCAGGGTAAGGGGTCCTTGGAACGAAGCTTTCTTT
TRBJ1-6 - - TRBV7-3 CASSGGGQNNSPLHF TGTGCCAGCAGCGGAGGTGGGCAGAATAATTCACCCCTCCACTTT
TRBJ2-7 - - TRBV12-3/TRBV12-4 CASGYGQLREQYF TGTGCCAGCGGTTACGGACAGCTACGAGAGCAGTACTTC
TRBJ2-6 TRBD1 - TRBV11-2 CASSLMGQLNSGANVLTF TGTGCCAGCAGCTTAATGGGACAGCTCAACTCTGGGGCCAACGTCCTGACTTTC
TRBJ1-4 - - TRBV25-1 CASSDEKLFF TGTGCCAGCTCAGATGAAAAACTGTTTTTT
TRBJ2-5 - - TRBV5-1 CASSRQETQYF TGCGCCAGCAGCCGCCAAGAGACCCAGTACTTC
TRBJ2-2 TRBD2 - TRBV19 CASSTAGLAAANTGELFF TGTGCCAGTAGTACCGCCGGACTAGCGGCCGCGAACACCGGGGAGCTGTTTTTT
TRBJ1-1 TRBD1 - TRBV6-5 CASRNRGVTEAFF TGTGCCAGCAGGAACAGGGGAGTCACTGAAGCTTTCTTT
TRBJ1-1 - - TRBV2 CASRFTGPTEAFF TGTGCCAGCAGGTTTACAGGGCCCACTGAAGCTTTCTTT
TRBJ2-3 - few TRBV29-1 CSVALATKDTQYF TGCAGCGTTGCCCTAGCGACCAAAGATACGCAGTATTTT
TRBJ1-1 - - TRBV18 CASSPGQTNTEAFF TGTGCCAGCTCACCCGGACAGACGAACACTGAAGCTTTCTTT
TRBJ1-5 - few TRBV28 CASSFSEQPQHF TGTGCCAGCAGTTTCTCCGAGCAGCCCCAGCATTTT
TRBJ2-1 - few TRBV3-1/TRBV3-2 CASSQGGLGNEQFF TGTGCCAGCAGCCAAGGAGGTTTAGGCAATGAGCAGTTCTTC
TRBJ2-5 - - TRBV6-2/TRBV6-3 CASSWRQAPEETQYF TGTGCCAGCAGTTGGCGACAGGCTCCTGAAGAGACCCAGTACTTC
TRBJ2-7 - - TRBV11-1 CASSFSTGSEYEQYF TGTGCCAGCAGCTTTAGTACGGGTTCCGAGTACGAGCAGTACTTC
TRBJ1-2 - - TRBV10-2 CASSVGGGTDYGYTF TGCGCCAGCAGTGTCGGGGGAGGGACGGACTATGGCTACACCTTC
TRBJ1-1 - - TRBV2 CASSFTGPGNTEAFF TGTGCCAGCAGTTTCACAGGGCCGGGGAACACTGAAGCTTTCTTT
TRBJ1-4 TRBD1 many TRBV7-9 CASTKNRDRANEKLFF TGTGCCAGCACCAAAAACCGGGACAGGGCTAATGAAAAACTGTTTTTT
TRBJ2-1 TRBD2 - TRBV7-9 CASSPFLAGGPNEQFF TGTGCCAGCAGCCCATTCCTCGCGGGGGGGCCCAATGAGCAGTTCTTC
TRBJ2-7 TRBD2 - TRBV7-9 CASSSVGLAGAPFFYEQYF TGTGCCAGCAGCTCCGTGGGACTAGCGGGGGCCCCTTTCTTCTACGAGCAGTACTTC
TRBJ1-3 TRBD1 - TRBV5-1 CASSRDTGQGTASGNTIYF TGCGCCAGCAGCCGGGACACGGGACAGGGGACAGCATCTGGAAACACCATATATTTT
TRBJ1-4 - few TRBV7-9 CASSSTRSWGVANEKLFF TGTGCCAGCAGCTCGACCCGGTCGTGGGGGGTAGCTAATGAAAAACTGTTTTTT
TRBJ2-5 TRBD1 - TRBV7-2 CASSQQGAETQYF TGTGCCAGCAGCCAACAGGGGGCGGAGACCCAGTACTTC
TRBJ1-3 TRBD1 - TRBV4-3 CASSQEVQGAGGNTIYF TGCGCCAGCAGCCAAGAAGTCCAGGGGGCGGGCGGAAACACCATATATTTT
TRBJ2-5 - - TRBV7-9 CASSLWDFQETQYF TGTGCCAGCAGCTTGTGGGACTTTCAAGAGACCCAGTACTTC
TRBJ1-1 TRBD1 few TRBV7-2 CASSSQGAVTEAFF TGTGCCAGCAGCTCTCAGGGGGCTGTCACTGAAGCTTTCTTT
TRBJ1-4 - - TRBV7-9 CASSFGTRGEKLFF TGTGCCAGCAGCTTTGGAACACGGGGGGAAAAACTGTTTTTT
TRBJ1-5 - - TRBV11-1 CASSLGTGNQPQHF TGTGCCAGCAGCTTAGGGACGGGAAATCAGCCCCAGCATTTT